The next 9 T cell receptor beta chains were all read from a single sample in a study of OX40 agonist ivuxolimab in advanced cancers. Sequenced by immunoSEQ multiplex PCR; TCRdb stores in-frame clones only, minus some. Of tens of thousands of clones in the sample, roughly four fifths were seen once. This specimen consisted of CD4+ or CD8+ T cells sorted from blood, obtained in a trial of the OX40 agonist ivuxolimab. The receptors stem from an adult with an advanced solid tumor such as melanoma, head and neck, liver or kidney cancer.

The J gene is TRBJ1-6, the V gene TRBV18; TRBD1 agrees at 7 bases. The CDR3 has 16 residues. Germline V gene lookup returns CDR1 KGHSH and CDR2 LQKENI. V lost 3 bases, J lost 5 bases, and 7 bases stayed unmatched. CDR3 bases: TGTGCCAGCTCACCCCCGACAGGGCTTAATAATTCACCCCTCCACTTT. Protein sequence: CASSPPTGLNNSPLHF.

The chain is built from TRBV11-2 and TRBJ2-3; weak D call: TRBD1 (5 bases). The V gene's germline CDR1 is SGHAT and CDR2 FQNNGV. V was cut by 0 bases and J by 8 bases, with 15 bases left in between. The CDR3 extends over 15 amino acids. The DNA of the CDR3 is TGTGCCAGCAGCTTAGATGATCTGGGGCCGGGTACGCAGTATTTT. Protein sequence: CASSLDDLGPGTQYF.

The chain is built from TRBV5-1 and TRBJ2-3; no clear D. V was shortened by 1 base and J by 0 bases, with 0 bases between the two germline ends. CDR1 and CDR2 from the germline V gene are SGHRS and YFSETQ. The CDR3 contains 12 residues. The CDR3 here is CASSLSTDTQYF. The CDR3 DNA sequence: TGCGCCAGCAGCTTGAGCACAGATACGCAGTATTTT. Together with reference TRBV5-1 and TRBJ2-3, the CDR3 gives the full variable domain: KAGVTQTPRYLIKTRGQQVTLSCSPISGHRSVSWYQQTPGQGLQFLFEYFSETQRNKGNFPGRFSGRQFSNSRSEMNVSTLELGDSALYLCASSLSTDTQYFGPGTRLTVL.

The chain employs TRBV28 and TRBJ2-7, with D perhaps TRBD2 (7 bases). The germline gives CDR1 MDHEN, CDR2 SYDVKM. CDR3 size: 13 residues. In DNA form, the CDR3 reads TGTGCGACTGAGGGGGGGGACTCCTACGAGCAGTACTTC. This gives the protein CATEGGDSYEQYF.

The J gene is TRBJ1-1, the V gene TRBV5-1, with D possibly being TRBD1 (5 bases). The germline gives CDR1 SGHRS, CDR2 YFSETQ. V was pared by 4 bases and J by 1 base, with 14 bases between. The CDR3 is 15 amino acids. The CDR3 region is CASSPTTASNTEAFF. CDR3 nucleotides: TGCGCCAGCAGCCCCACGACAGCGTCGAACACTGAAGCTTTCTTT. Combining the CDR3 with reference TRBV5-1 and TRBJ1-1 gives the whole variable domain KAGVTQTPRYLIKTRGQQVTLSCSPISGHRSVSWYQQTPGQGLQFLFEYFSETQRNKGNFPGRFSGRQFSNSRSEMNVSTLELGDSALYLCASSPTTASNTEAFFGQGTRLTVV.

The chain carries TRBV5-8 and TRBJ2-4; D is perhaps TRBD1 (6 bases). V lost 2 bases and J lost 10, with 10 bases in between. The CDR3 consists of 12 residues. Germline CDR1 and CDR2: SGHTS and YDEGEE. The CDR3 spells CASSFAGAIQYF. CDR3 DNA sequence: TGTGCCAGCAGCTTTGCAGGGGCAATTCAGTACTTC. Looking up the rest from reference TRBV5-8 and TRBJ2-4 gives the full variable domain: EAGVTQSPTHLIKTRGQQATLRCSPISGHTSVYWYQQALGLGLQFLLWYDEGEERNRGNFPPRFSGRQFPNYSSELNVNALELEDSALYLCASSFAGAIQYFGAGTRLSVL.

The gene calls are TRBV7-9 and TRBJ1-5, with D possibly being TRBD1 (5 bases). The germline CDR1 and CDR2 sequences are SEHNR and FQNEAQ (reference sequence). The CDR3 totals 17 residues. Trimming left V 4 bases short and J 3 bases short, with 19 bases between. This chain's CDR3 is CASSSNPGRAPNQPQHF. In DNA form, the CDR3 reads TGTGCCAGCAGCTCTAACCCCGGCAGGGCCCCCAATCAGCCCCAGCATTTT.

The chain joins TRBV11-3 to TRBJ1-4; TRBD1 is a possible D gene (5 bases). Germline values: CDR1 SGHNT, CDR2 YENEEA. V was clipped by 0 bases and J by 3 bases, with 8 bases between them. The CDR3 runs 15 residues. The CDR3 DNA reads TGTGCCAGCAGCTTAGATCCGGGACCTAATGAAAAACTGTTTTTT. Protein sequence: CASSLDPGPNEKLFF.

This rearrangement joins TRBV11-1 to TRBJ2-4, with 7 bases fitting TRBD1. The CDR3 contains 16 residues. The V and J ends lost 5 bases and 2 bases, in that order; junction bases with no gene match: 9. Germline assignment: CDR1 SGHAT and CDR2 FQDESV (reference sequence). CDR3 nucleotides: TGTGCCAGCAGCGCGCGACAGGGTGATTCCAAAAACATTCAGTACTTC. Its protein is CASSARQGDSKNIQYF.